This entry lists 7 T cell receptor beta chains sequenced from one sample in a study of blood T cell repertoires in COVID-19 (TCRdb year 2020). Receptor amplification or capture employed the immunoSEQ multiplex PCR assay. This immuneACCESS table, as held by TCRdb, lists in-frame sequences with V and J called but not all clones. Of the missing ones, under half trace to an unresolved V gene in checked studies; the others have no known cause. The sample profile shows approximately 440,000 clones; roughly 88% of them were found once. The top ten hold more than 0.55% of the sample. The sample consisted of PBMCs or T cells enriched from blood (not recorded which). The receptors were gathered from a man in his late teens or twenties who had recovered from COVID-19.

The chain recombines TRBV5-5 with TRBJ1-1; D gene ambiguous. This CDR3 is 14 amino acids long. Trimming took 2 bases from V and 0 from J, leaving 8 bases between them. The germline gives CDR1 SGHKS, CDR2 YYEKEE (reference sequence). The CDR3 loop is CASSLQIMNTEAFF. CDR3 coding DNA: TGTGCCAGCAGCTTACAGATCATGAACACTGAAGCTTTCTTT.

The gene calls are TRBV2 and TRBJ2-7, with a weak D call TRBD1 (5 bases). Per germline, CDR1 SNHLY and CDR2 FYNNEI. The germline V and J ends were trimmed by 8 bases and 0 bases, with 14 bases remaining between them. The CDR3 has 14 residues. CDR3 nucleotide sequence: TGTGCCAGCCAACAGGCACCTCTCTCCTACGAGCAGTACTTC. As protein: CASQQAPLSYEQYF.

This chain joins TRBV2 and TRBJ1-2; D perhaps matches TRBD1 (6 bases). The V and J ends lost 10 bases and 10 bases respectively, with 22 bases between them. Germline values: CDR1 SNHLY, CDR2 FYNNEI. This CDR3 spans 13 amino acids. The CDR3 reads CATDRTESNDYTF. The CDR3 nucleotides read TGTGCCACCGATCGGACAGAGTCGAACGACTACACCTTC. Together with reference TRBV2 and TRBJ1-2, the CDR3 gives the full variable domain: EPEVTQTPSHQVTQMGQEVILRCVPISNHLYFYWYRQILGQKVEFLVSFYNNEISEKSEIFDDQFSVERPDGSNFTLKIRSTKLEDSAMYFCATDRTESNDYTFGSGTRLTVV.

V usage is TRBV5-4 and J usage is TRBJ1-1, with 9 bases aligning to TRBD1. The trim removed 3 bases at V and 7 bases at J, leaving 10 bases unmatched. The CDR3 loop spans 15 amino acids. Germline V lookup: CDR1 SGHNT, CDR2 YYREEE (reference sequence). The CDR3 bases are TGTGCCAGCAGCTGGGGGGGACAGGGAGGTCGTGAAGCTTTCTTT. This gives the protein CASSWGGQGGREAFF.

Of note for this clone: At one of its ends the junction is not consistent with the germline gene, which may arise from a read error. The chain employs TRBV5-1 and TRBJ1-6; maybe TRBD1 (5 bases). The CDR3 contains 15 residues. Germline-derived CDR1 and CDR2 are SGHRS and YFSETQ. The CDR3 DNA is TGCGCCAGCAGCTTGGCTCCAGGGTATAGTTCACCCCTCCACTTT. Translated, it gives CASSLAPGYSSPLHF.

This chain links TRBV4-2 with TRBJ1-6; 8 bases are shared with TRBD1. V trimming: 10 bases; J trimming: 5 bases; junction bases outside the gene matches: 7. This CDR3 is built from 14 residues. Germline V gene lookup returns CDR1 LGHNA and CDR2 YNFKEQ. The CDR3 DNA sequence: TGTGCCACCAAGGACAGGGTGAATAATTCACCCCTCCACTTT. Translating gives CATKDRVNNSPLHF.

V gene TRBV27 combines with J gene TRBJ1-1; D might be TRBD1 (6 bases). The CDR3 has 14 amino acids. V was trimmed by 5 bases and J by 3 bases, leaving 13 bases between them. Germline V CDR1 and CDR2: MNHEY, SMNVEV (reference sequence). DNA for the CDR3: TGTGCCAGCAGTCCAATACAGGGCCACACTGAAGCTTTCTTT. It encodes CASSPIQGHTEAFF.